Shown below are 18 T cell receptor beta chains from a single sample sequenced in a study of T cell responses to AZD1222 COVID-19 vaccine. Repertoires were generated with immunoSEQ multiplex PCR, while TCRdb's copy carries only in-frame clones and drops some. This table holds 85,000 to 90,000 clones, 90% found once. Sequenced material: peripheral blood, taken on day 0 of AZD1222 vaccination. The receptors were sampled from an adult in good health.

The chain employs TRBV5-1 and TRBJ2-2; D is perhaps TRBD1 or TRBD2 (5 bases each). The CDR3 spans 17 residues. Germline V lookup: CDR1 SGHRS, CDR2 YFSETQ. V lost 0 bases and J 1 base, leaving 13 bases between the germline ends. Written as DNA, the CDR3 is TGCGCCAGCAGCTTGGGGGGGTCAACCCTGAACACCGGGGAGCTGTTTTTT. Its translation is CASSLGGSTLNTGELFF.

This clone has just a few counts. The chain is built from TRBV19 and TRBJ1-5; possible D gene TRBD1, 5 bases. V gave up 2 bases and J gave up 7 bases, with 9 bases separating them. CDR3 length: 13 residues. CDR1 and CDR2 from the germline V gene are LNHDA and SQIVND (reference sequence). The CDR3 coding sequence is TGTGCCAGTAGTATACAGGGTTACCAGCCCCAGCATTTT. Its translation: CASSIQGYQPQHF.

This chain's CDR3 is CASTWTGENTGELFF. The CDR3 DNA is TGTGCCAGCACCTGGACAGGGGAGAACACCGGGGAGCTGTTTTTT. The chain joins TRBV3-1 (or the pseudogene TRBV3-2) to TRBJ2-2; 9 nucleotides agree with TRBD1. V was clipped by 7 bases and J by 1 base; unmatched bases: 4. The CDR3 covers 15 residues. CDR1 is LGHDT, CDR2 YNNKEL, per germline (reference sequence).

This rearrangement joins TRBV19 to TRBJ2-6, with TRBD1 identical over 7 bases. The CDR3 extends over 17 amino acids. Germline CDR1 and CDR2: LNHDA and SQIVND (reference sequence). V lost 5 bases and J lost 1; bases outside the gene matches: 8. The CDR3 region has the DNA TGTGCCAGTAGTTGGGGACAGCGGTCTTCTGGGGCCAACGTCCTGACTTTC. Amino acid sequence: CASSWGQRSSGANVLTF.

V gene TRBV3-1 (or the pseudogene TRBV3-2) combines with J gene TRBJ1-1; the D is unclear. Trimming left V 1 base short and J 1 base short, with 7 bases between. Germline values: CDR1 LGHDT, CDR2 YNNKEL (reference sequence). The CDR3 has 14 residues. The CDR3 is CASSQGDTNTEAFF. DNA of the CDR3: TGTGCCAGCAGCCAAGGTGACACGAACACTGAAGCTTTCTTT.

This chain links TRBV18 with TRBJ1-2, with D unresolved. The V gene lost 3 bases and the J gene lost 3 bases, with 5 bases spanning the gap. The V gene's germline CDR1 is KGHSH and CDR2 LQKENI. The CDR3 runs 12 residues. The CDR3 bases are TGTGCCAGCTCACCGACGGACTATGGCTACACCTTC. It codes for CASSPTDYGYTF.

The V and J genes are TRBV3-1 (or the pseudogene TRBV3-2) and TRBJ2-1; D unresolved. The germline gives CDR1 LGHDT, CDR2 YNNKEL (reference sequence). V lost 4 bases and J 4 bases, leaving 5 bases between the germline ends. There are 12 residues in the CDR3. The CDR3 protein is CASSLGYNEQFF. The DNA of the CDR3 is TGTGCCAGCAGCCTGGGTTACAATGAGCAGTTCTTC.

The gene calls are TRBV5-1 and TRBJ1-6; no firm D call. The CDR3 runs to 16 residues. Between the trimmed V and J ends, which lost 0 bases and 0 bases, there was a span of 7 bases. Germline CDR1 is SGHRS and CDR2 is YFSETQ. The CDR3 reads CASSLGRSSYNSPLHF. The DNA for the CDR3 is TGCGCCAGCAGCTTGGGGCGAAGCTCCTATAATTCACCCCTCCACTTT.

The CDR3 bases are TGTGCCAGCAGCCAGGGCTACGGTGAGCAGTACTTC. It yields the protein CASSQGYGEQYF. The chain carries TRBV5-4 and TRBJ2-7, with D possibly TRBD1 on 5 matching bases. The CDR3 is 12 amino acids. The ends were cut back, 4 bases at V and 7 bases at J, with 12 bases in the middle. The germline V gene encodes CDR1 SGHNT and CDR2 YYREEE (reference sequence).

This CDR3 reads CASSLNGRGGTMYEQYF. CDR3 sequence (DNA): TGTGCCAGCAGTCTTAATGGGCGGGGGGGGACTATGTACGAGCAGTACTTC. This chain connects TRBV27 to TRBJ2-7; 9 nucleotides match TRBD2. The J segment lost 4 bases and the V segment lost 5 bases, leaving 15 bases of the junction unmatched. The CDR3 spans 17 residues. Germline-derived CDR1 and CDR2 are MNHEY and SMNVEV (reference sequence).

V is TRBV19 and J is TRBJ1-3, with D possibly matching TRBD1 (5 bases). Trimming stripped 6 bases from V and 4 bases from J, with 19 bases between. The CDR3 contains 16 residues. Looked up from germline, CDR1 is LNHDA and CDR2 is SQIVND (reference sequence). CDR3 amino acids: CASSSRRGRAGNTIYF. CDR3 DNA sequence: TGTGCCAGTAGCAGCCGGCGGGGCCGCGCGGGAAACACCATATATTTT. The variable domain in full, completed from reference TRBV19 and TRBJ1-3, reads DGGITQSPKYLFRKEGQNVTLSCEQNLNHDAMYWYRQDPGQGLRLIYYSQIVNDFQKGDIAEGYSVSREKKESFPLTVTSAQKNPTAFYLCASSSRRGRAGNTIYFGEGSWLTVV.

A remark on this clone: Germline and junction disagree at one end, which may indicate a read error. The chain carries TRBV3-1 (or the pseudogene TRBV3-2) and TRBJ1-4; unclear D gene. Germline V lookup: CDR1 LGHDT, CDR2 YNNKEL (reference sequence). This CDR3 is built from 14 residues. CDR3 protein: CASSQLATNEKLFF. The CDR3 bases are TGTGCCAGTAGCCAGTTAGCAACTAATGAAAAACTGTTTTTT.

V is TRBV7-8 and J is TRBJ1-5; the D gene is possibly TRBD1 (6 bases). The CDR3 totals 16 residues. Trimming stripped 5 bases from V and 0 bases from J, with 14 bases between. Germline values: CDR1 SGHVS, CDR2 FQNEAQ. CDR3 amino acids: CASSPGTLYSNQPQHF. In DNA form, the CDR3 reads TGTGCCAGCAGCCCTGGGACACTTTATAGCAATCAGCCCCAGCATTTT.

This CDR3 is CASSLSPQGSYEQYF. CDR3 bases: TGTGCCAGCAGTTTATCCCCGCAGGGGTCCTACGAGCAGTACTTC. The J gene is TRBJ2-7, the V gene TRBV27; D might be TRBD1 (6 bases). V was shortened by 0 bases and J by 1 base, with 10 bases between the two germline ends. Germline V gene sequence: CDR1 MNHEY, CDR2 SMNVEV (reference sequence). The CDR3 spans 15 residues.

The rearrangement uses TRBV14 and TRBJ2-1; no reliable D call. Germline assignment: CDR1 SGHDN and CDR2 FVKESK. The CDR3 runs 16 residues. V lost 4 bases to trimming and J lost 0 bases, with 13 bases between them. In DNA form, the CDR3 reads TGTGCCAGCAGCCCCCTCGACTTGAGCTCCTACAATGAGCAGTTCTTC. It encodes CASSPLDLSSYNEQFF.

V is TRBV7-3 and J is TRBJ1-3, with D tentatively TRBD1 (6 bases). The CDR3 has 15 amino acids. Germline CDR1 reads SGHTA; CDR2 reads FQGTGA. V was shortened by 4 bases and J by 0 bases, with 10 bases between the two germline ends. The CDR3 region has the DNA TGTGCCAGCAGCTCCGACAGGACCTCTGGAAACACCATATATTTT. It codes for CASSSDRTSGNTIYF.

In DNA, the CDR3 is TGTGCCAGCAGTCCTTATGGTGGTGAGGCGCAGTATTTT. It encodes CASSPYGGEAQYF. This chain links TRBV2 with TRBJ2-3; D uncertain. The CDR3 loop spans 13 amino acids. Germline V lookup: CDR1 SNHLY, CDR2 FYNNEI. V was clipped by 5 bases and J by 10 bases, with 16 bases between them.

V usage is TRBV2 and J usage is TRBJ1-5; D remains ambiguous. Germline lookup yields CDR1 SNHLY and CDR2 FYNNEI. Between the trimmed V and J ends, which lost 7 bases and 7 bases, there was a span of 11 bases. This CDR3 has 12 residues. The CDR3 spells CASNGLGQPQHF. CDR3 DNA sequence: TGTGCCAGCAACGGGCTAGGGCAGCCCCAGCATTTT.